This TCR beta chain was captured in a study of blood T cell repertoires in COVID-19 (TCRdb year 2020). Broadly, across the study: Samples covering the acute and convalescent phases of COVID-19 were provided by collaborators in the United States, Italy and Spain. The prospective study material was composed of cDNA or gDNA derived from T cells, B-cell-depleted T cells, or PBMCs. Deeply sampled blood TCRbeta repertoires from subjects exposed to, actively infected with, or recovered from COVID-19 were included in the dataset. A freely available public database, intended as a resource for researchers studying the immune response to SARS-CoV-2, is where the repertoires were released. The samples were drawn from two sources: the first 160 participants of the ongoing ImmuneRACE study, and some 1,300 subjects contributed by 6 global collaborators. A de-identified subject ID, COVID-19 status, age in years and sex were almost always included in the sample metadata. Where available, HLA class I and class II types were taken from metadata supplied by the sample provider and were not determined by assay-based typing. The full study reports these points: Clinical and demographic metadata were provided uncurated, with the amount varying by source and participant.

Whole blood was collected in K2EDTA tubes by collaborating institutions according to the institutions' own protocols. For TCRbeta analysis, collaborator samples were shipped as frozen whole blood, as isolated PBMCs, or as DNA extracted from either sample type. The immunoSEQ Assay, a bias-controlled multiplex PCR, was used to amplify TCRbeta CDR3 regions from genomic DNA. The published analysis was carried out like this. Within the assay, amplification of reference gene primers was used to estimate how many nucleated cells each sample contained. To quantify the absolute abundance of each unique TCRbeta CDR3 rearrangement, sequence reads were collapsed and filtered. For each sample, productive Simpson clonality was calculated as the square root of Simpson's diversity index over productive rearrangements. Drawn from immuneACCESS, this table holds only the in-frame rearrangements with V and J called that TCRdb kept. Clones are partly lost; checked studies trace under half to an unresolved V gene and leave the rest unexplained. That table is the source of V, J and clone size, and D and trimming were worked out from the DNA. A total of tens of thousands of clones appear in this sample, roughly four fifths of them only once. Around 2.5% of the sample is in the top ten clones.

For this clone: The antigen this receptor binds is unknown. Per-base qualities were not stored, and no clone one base away is much larger.

Trimming removed 2 bases from V and 4 bases from J; the gene matches leave 4 bases unexplained. In the germline V gene, CDR1 corresponds to MNHNS and CDR2 to SASEGT. From the cysteine through the phenylalanine, the CDR3 covers 15 amino acids. Only the CDR3 portion is preserved as DNA: 45 bases, with reading frame beginning at the first base. This TCR was recovered from a woman aged 55-75 years with acute or convalescent COVID-19. The sequencing input was peripheral blood. The chain links TRBV6-1 with TRBJ2-3; 9 bases in the middle match TRBD2. The CDR3 amino acid sequence is: CASSEQRGAPDTQYF. The sequence in DNA is TGTGCCAGCAGTGAACAGCGGGGGGCCCCAGATACGCAGTATTTT.